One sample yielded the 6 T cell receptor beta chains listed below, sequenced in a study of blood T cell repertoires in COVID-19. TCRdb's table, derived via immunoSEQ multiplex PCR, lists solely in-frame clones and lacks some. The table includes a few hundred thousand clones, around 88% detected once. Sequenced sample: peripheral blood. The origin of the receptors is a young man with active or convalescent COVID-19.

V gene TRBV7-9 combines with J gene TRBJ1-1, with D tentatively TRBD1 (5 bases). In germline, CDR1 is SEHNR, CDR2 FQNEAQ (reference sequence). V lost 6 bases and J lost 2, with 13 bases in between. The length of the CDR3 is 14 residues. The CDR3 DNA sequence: TGTGCCAGCAGGCCCCCTAGGGGAAACACTGAAGCTTTCTTT. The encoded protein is CASRPPRGNTEAFF.

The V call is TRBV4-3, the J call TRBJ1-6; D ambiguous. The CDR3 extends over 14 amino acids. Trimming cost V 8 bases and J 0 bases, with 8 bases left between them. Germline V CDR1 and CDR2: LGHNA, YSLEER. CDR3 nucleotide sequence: TGCGCCAGCCAAAGGAGCTCCTATAATTCACCCCTCCACTTT. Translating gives CASQRSSYNSPLHF.

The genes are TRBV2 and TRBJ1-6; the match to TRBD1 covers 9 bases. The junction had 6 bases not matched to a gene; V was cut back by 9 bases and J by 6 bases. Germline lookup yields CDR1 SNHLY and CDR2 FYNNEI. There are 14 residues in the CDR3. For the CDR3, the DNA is TGTGCCAGTTCCGGACAGGGGAGTAATTCACCCCTCCACTTT. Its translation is CASSGQGSNSPLHF.

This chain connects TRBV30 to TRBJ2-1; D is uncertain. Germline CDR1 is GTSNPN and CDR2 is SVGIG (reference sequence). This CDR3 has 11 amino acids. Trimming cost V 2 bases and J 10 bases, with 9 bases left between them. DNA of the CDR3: TGTGCCTGGAGTCCCCCCGGGGAGCAGTTCTTC. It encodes CAWSPPGEQFF.

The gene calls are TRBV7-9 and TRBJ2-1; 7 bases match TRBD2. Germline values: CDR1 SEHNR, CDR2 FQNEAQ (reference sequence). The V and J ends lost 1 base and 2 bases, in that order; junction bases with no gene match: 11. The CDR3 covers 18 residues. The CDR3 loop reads CASSLGGLGGYPYNEQFF. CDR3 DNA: TGTGCCAGCAGCTTAGGGGGCCTGGGAGGGTACCCCTACAATGAGCAGTTCTTC.

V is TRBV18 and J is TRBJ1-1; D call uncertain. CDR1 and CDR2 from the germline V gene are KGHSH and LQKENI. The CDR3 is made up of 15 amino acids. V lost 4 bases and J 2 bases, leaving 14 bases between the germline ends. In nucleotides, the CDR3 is TGTGCCAGCTCACATACCTCTAGGAGCAACACTGAAGCTTTCTTT. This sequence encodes CASSHTSRSNTEAFF.